This T cell receptor beta chain was sequenced during a study of T cell repertoires in cytomegalovirus infection. Study-wide background: Selected CMV epitopes included recently identified HLA-C-restricted ones as well as well-studied HLA-B-restricted ones. Indicated by public TCR beta signatures were CMV infection and matching HLA type.

About this clonotype itself: Antigen unknown.

Whole-study findings and limits: Pooled public TCR beta family frequency picked out CMV carriers with the relevant HLA.

Per the germline V gene, CDR1 is MNHEY and CDR2 is SVGAGI. V gave up 2 bases and J gave up 6 bases, with 10 bases separating them. The CDR3 is 14 residues long. TCRdb called the reads again in MiXCR, with one record for every CDR3 protein. The table has about 920,000 distinct CDR3 sequences, under 40% seen once; the top ten hold roughly 13%. The V call is TRBV6-5, the J call TRBJ1-4; no clear D. Sequencing was performed on cultured CD8+ T cells from PBMCs, taken from culture after CMV antigen stimulation. This TCR derives from a human donor in good health (CMV status not recorded). Some clones in this sample may be carry-over from other donors' samples. The DNA of the CDR3 is TGTGCCAGCAGTTACCATCTGGAGGATGAAAAACTGTTTTTT. Translated, it gives CASSYHLEDEKLFF.